These 5 T cell receptor beta chains came from one sample sequenced in a study of T cells in Graves' hyperthyroidism and ophthalmopathy. Amplification targeted TCR beta CDR3 regions from RNA transcripts. During a first-round RT-PCR of the TCR CDR3, the HTBI primer set was used. TCRdb independently ran MiXCR on the multiplex PCR reads; one entry per CDR3 protein. In the table there are about 400,000 distinct CDR3 sequences, 15% of which are singletons. The sequenced material came from blood. The receptors were gathered from a woman aged 25 to 45 with Graves' hyperthyroidism.

This clonotype has a count of ten or more. V usage is TRBV3-1 and J usage is TRBJ2-7; TRBD1 is a possible D gene (7 bases). The CDR3 is made up of 15 amino acids. V lost 4 bases and J 5 bases, leaving 18 bases between the germline ends. Germline CDR1 LGHDT, CDR2 YNNKEL (reference sequence). CDR3 sequence reads: CASSRGSGGRDEQYF. The CDR3 DNA is TGTGCCAGCAGCCGAGGTTCAGGGGGGCGCGACGAGCAGTACTTC.

There are a few counts of this clonotype. The chain employs TRBV29-1 and TRBJ2-1; a weak D match, TRBD2 (6 bases). The CDR3 is 13 residues long. Trimming shortened V by 3 bases and J by 7 bases, and 13 bases separated the two germline ends. The V gene's germline CDR1 is SQVTM and CDR2 ANQGSEA. This CDR3 reads CSVEGRRVNEQFF. CDR3 DNA sequence: TGCAGCGTTGAGGGAAGGAGGGTGAATGAGCAGTTCTTC.

This clonotype came up many times. This chain uses TRBV28 with TRBJ2-7; D gene ambiguous. The CDR3 runs to 13 residues. The V end lost 5 bases, the J end lost 2 bases, and 10 bases lay between the germline ends. Germline CDR1 reads MDHEN; CDR2 reads SYDVKM. The CDR3 DNA reads TGTGCCAGCAGTCCCCAACCACCCTACGAGCAGTACTTC. It encodes CASSPQPPYEQYF.

The chain joins TRBV6-1 to TRBJ2-7; 9 bases map to TRBD2. Trimming removed 7 bases from V and 3 bases from J; junction bases left unmatched: 10. This CDR3 is 15 amino acids long. Germline CDR1 MNHNS, CDR2 SASEGT. The CDR3 DNA reads TGTGCCAGCACTGCTCCGGGACTAGCAAACTACGAGCAGTACTTC. Translation gives CASTAPGLANYEQYF.

This clonotype appeared many times. The chain employs TRBV20-1 and TRBJ1-4; TRBD1 aligns across 7 bases. V was pared by 3 bases and J by 5 bases, with 9 bases of the junction left unmatched. The CDR3 totals 15 residues. Per the germline V gene, CDR1 is DFQATT and CDR2 is SNEGSKA (reference sequence). As DNA, the CDR3 is TGCAGTGCTAGTCCCCCCAGGGGGAAGAATGAAAAACTGTTTTTT. It is translated as CSASPPRGKNEKLFF.